This TCR beta chain was identified during a study of shared clonotypes between healthy human individuals. Unsorted PBMC DNA sequencing spanned ten immunoSEQ deep assay plates. Original methodology: ImmunoSEQ output lacked quality scores and full-length reads, limiting matched filtering. TCRdb keeps only in-frame clones here, not all; method: immunoSEQ multiplex PCR. V and J calls and clone size are copied from that table; D and trimming were computed from the DNA. The table records approximately 460,000 clones, roughly three quarters of them present only once. The donors were adults (healthy and HIV-negative) with no recent acute infections or vaccinations. Per the germline V gene, CDR1 is SGHRS and CDR2 is YFSETQ. Trimming took 4 bases from V and 7 from J; bases not matched to a gene: 14. The CDR3 consists of 15 residues.

The source material was PBMCs. The chain recombines TRBV5-1 with TRBJ2-7; TRBD2 matches at 7 bases. The receptor's source is a woman aged 40 to 50 in good health. Some clones in this sample may be carry-over from other donors' samples. Here the CDR3 DNA reads TGCGCCAGCAGCCCAGGACGACCGGGGGAGGGAGAGCAGTACTTC. Its protein is CASSPGRPGEGEQYF.